This T cell receptor beta chain is from a study of CD8 T cells in Susac syndrome. Sequencing of TCR beta was undertaken in CD8+ and CD4+ T cells derived from blood. TEMRA cells were enriched by FACS, while CD8+ and CD4+ T cells were obtained through a negative isolation that was performed magnetically. V lost 5 bases, J lost 4 bases, and 9 bases lay in between. The CDR3 runs 14 residues. The V gene's germline CDR1 is SGHAT and CDR2 FQNNGV. Reverse transcription used roughly 0.5 to 1 ug RNA and random hexamers. Amplification of TCR beta CDR3 spanned 54 Vbeta and 13 Jbeta via immunoSEQ multiplex PCR. MiXCR was run by TCRdb on the immunoSEQ multiplex PCR reads, yielding one entry per CDR3 protein. This table holds under 200,000 distinct CDR3 sequences, 95% found once. Concerning this clonotype: Its cognate antigen is unknown.

Findings of the study overall: There were fewer than 20 Susac-specific public clones in total CD8+ repertoires and several in CD8+ TEMRA repertoires.

J is TRBJ1-6 and V is TRBV11-2; no firm D call. The sequenced sample consisted of CD8+ T cells from PBMCs. This receptor was taken from a human donor with Susac syndrome. Here the CDR3 reads CASSLRNYNSPLHF. The CDR3 DNA is TGTGCCAGCAGCCTCCGGAATTATAATTCACCCCTCCACTTT.